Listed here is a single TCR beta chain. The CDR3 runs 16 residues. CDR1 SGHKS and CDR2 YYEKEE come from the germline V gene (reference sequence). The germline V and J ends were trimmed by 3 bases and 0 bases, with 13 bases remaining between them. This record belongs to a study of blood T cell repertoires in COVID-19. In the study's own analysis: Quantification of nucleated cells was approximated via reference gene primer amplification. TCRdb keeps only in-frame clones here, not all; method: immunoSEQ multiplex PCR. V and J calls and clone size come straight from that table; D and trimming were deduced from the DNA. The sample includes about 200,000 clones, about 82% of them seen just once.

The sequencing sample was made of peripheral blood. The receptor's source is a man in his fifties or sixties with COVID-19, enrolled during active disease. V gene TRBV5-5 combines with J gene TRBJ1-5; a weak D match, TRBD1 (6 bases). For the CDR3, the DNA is TGTGCCAGCAGCTCGCAGGGGCAAATTAGCAATCAGCCCCAGCATTTT. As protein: CASSSQGQISNQPQHF.